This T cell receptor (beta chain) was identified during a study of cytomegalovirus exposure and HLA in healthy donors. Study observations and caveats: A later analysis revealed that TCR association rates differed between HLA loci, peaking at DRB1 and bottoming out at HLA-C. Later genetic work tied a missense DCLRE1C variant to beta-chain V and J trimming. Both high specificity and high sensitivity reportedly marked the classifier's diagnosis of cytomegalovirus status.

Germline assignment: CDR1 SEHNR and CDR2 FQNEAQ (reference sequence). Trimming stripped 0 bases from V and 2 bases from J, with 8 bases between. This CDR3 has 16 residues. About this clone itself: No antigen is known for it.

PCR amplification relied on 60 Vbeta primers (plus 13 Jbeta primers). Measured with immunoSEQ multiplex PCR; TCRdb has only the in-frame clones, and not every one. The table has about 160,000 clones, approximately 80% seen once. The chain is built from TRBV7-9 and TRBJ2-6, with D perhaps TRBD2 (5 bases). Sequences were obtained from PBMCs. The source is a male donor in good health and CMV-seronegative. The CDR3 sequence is CASSLALGTGANVLTF. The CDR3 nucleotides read TGTGCCAGCAGCTTAGCTCTCGGGACTGGGGCCAACGTCCTGACTTTC.